The present T cell receptor beta chain was sequenced within a study of cytomegalovirus exposure and HLA in healthy donors. Broader study findings: A cluster of highly shared sequence variants was likely a sequencing artifact.

The CDR3 has 14 residues. The germline V gene has CDR1 SSHAT and CDR2 FNYEAQ (reference sequence). About this clone: What it recognizes is unknown. One end of the junction does not line up with germline, which may come from a read error.

PCR was performed using 60 Vbeta and 13 Jbeta primers. The method was immunoSEQ multiplex PCR; TCRdb's version includes in-frame clones alone and lacks a portion of them. The sample records 150,000 or so clones, roughly 83% being singletons. Material: PBMCs. The V and J genes are TRBV7-7 and TRBJ2-1; D may match TRBD1 or TRBD2 (8 bases each). The TCR sequence derives from a man in his thirties or forties in good health and CMV-seropositive. CDR3 in amino acids: CASSLAGQANEQFF. CDR3 sequence (DNA): TGTGCTAGCAGCTTAGCGGGACAGGCGAATGAGCAGTTCTTC.